This record looks at one T cell receptor (beta chain) sequence and its context. These data originate in a study of blood T cell repertoires in COVID-19. Across the whole study: Sample material is recorded as cDNA or gDNA derived from T cells, B-cell-depleted T cells, or PBMCs.

Per the original data handling: Cell counts per sample came from amplifying reference gene primers. The table came from immunoSEQ multiplex PCR; TCRdb's copy has only in-frame clones and leaves some out. The V and J calls and the clone size are those of that table, but D and trimming were determined from the DNA. This sample has around 99,000 clones; 60% to 85% occur once, and the top ten carry around a sixth. Source material: peripheral blood. This TCR came from a woman of 80 years or more with active or convalescent COVID-19.

The chain's CDR3 is CASSLTSGLSSYEQYF. CDR3 coding DNA: TGTGCCAGCAGCTTGACTAGCGGGTTAAGCTCCTACGAGCAGTACTTC. This chain joins TRBV7-8 and TRBJ2-7; 10 nucleotides line up with TRBD2. The CDR3 has 16 amino acids. After removal of 3 bases from V and 0 bases from J, the junction contained 5 bases not matched to a gene. Germline values: CDR1 SGHVS, CDR2 FQNEAQ.